A single sample gave rise to the 15 T cell receptor beta chains below, sequenced in a study of blood T cells in healthy people across ages. Sample-barcoded 5' priming and a J-beta primer mix drove a second PCR of about 6 to 12 cycles. TCRdb analysed the 5' RACE reads with MiXCR anew, one entry per CDR3 protein. This table has 1.2 million to 1.5 million distinct CDR3 sequences, approximately 60% appearing once. The sequenced sample consisted of blood. The receptor source for this set is a young man in good health.

Note on this clonotype: Germline and junction disagree at one end, which may indicate a read error. This chain links TRBV4-2 with TRBJ1-2; 7 bases agree with TRBD1. There are 15 residues in the CDR3. Germline loops: CDR1 LGHNA, CDR2 YNFKEQ. The CDR3 loop is CAGSPGQVPNYGYTF. CDR3 coding DNA: TGTGCCGGCAGCCCAGGACAGGTCCCTAACTATGGCTACACCTTC.

The chain carries TRBV20-1 and TRBJ2-1; 8 bases fit TRBD1. V lost 7 bases, J lost 5 bases, and 13 bases stayed unmatched. The CDR3 has 15 residues. Germline-derived CDR1 and CDR2 are DFQATT and SNEGSKA (reference sequence). CDR3 protein: CSVLPRGRGHNEQFF. The CDR3 DNA follows: TGCAGTGTTCTCCCCCGAGGCAGGGGGCACAATGAGCAGTTCTTC.

V gene TRBV4-2 combines with J gene TRBJ2-6; weak D call: TRBD1 (5 bases). The germline V gene encodes CDR1 LGHNA and CDR2 YNFKEQ. Between the trimmed V and J ends, which lost 0 bases and 2 bases, there was a span of 8 bases. This CDR3 is built from 16 residues. CDR3 coding DNA: TGTGCCAGCAGCCAAGATCAAGGGGCTGGGGCCAACGTCCTGACTTTC. It yields the protein CASSQDQGAGANVLTF.

The rearrangement links TRBV29-1 to TRBJ1-1, with unresolved D. Between the trimmed V and J ends, which lost 4 bases and 1 base, there was a span of 10 bases. The V gene's germline CDR1 is SQVTM and CDR2 ANQGSEA. The CDR3 sequence is 13 residues long. In DNA form, the CDR3 reads TGCAGCGTTGGGTGGCAGCCGAACACTGAAGCTTTCTTT. Protein sequence: CSVGWQPNTEAFF.

This chain connects TRBV29-1 to TRBJ2-2; weak D call: TRBD2 (6 bases). Trimming took off 4 bases at V and 0 bases at J, with 12 bases between the two ends. Germline V gene lookup returns CDR1 SQVTM and CDR2 ANQGSEA. The CDR3 extends over 15 amino acids. The CDR3 region has the DNA TGCAGCGTTGCCCCCGGGACTGCGAACACCGGGGAGCTGTTTTTT. Residues: CSVAPGTANTGELFF.

This clonotype has a single count. This rearrangement joins TRBV29-1 to TRBJ1-2; D gene unclear. CDR3 size: 12 residues. V lost 6 bases to trimming and J lost 4 bases, with 12 bases between them. CDR1 SQVTM and CDR2 ANQGSEA come from the germline V gene. CDR3 sequence (DNA): TGCAGCGTCGTAAAACTCAGCTATGGCTACACCTTC. It yields the protein CSVVKLSYGYTF.

The chain combines TRBV6-2 or TRBV6-3 with TRBJ1-6, with D unresolved. Trimming stripped 5 bases from V and 7 bases from J, with 21 bases between. CDR3 length: 17 amino acids. CDR1 is MNHEY, CDR2 SVGEGT, per germline. This chain's CDR3 is CASSQPSATPGNSPLHF. In DNA form, the CDR3 reads TGTGCCAGCAGTCAACCTTCGGCTACACCCGGGAATTCACCCCTCCACTTT.

V usage is TRBV4-2 and J usage is TRBJ2-7; no reliable D call. V was clipped by 2 bases and J by 7 bases, with 18 bases between them. The CDR3 sequence is 15 residues long. In germline, CDR1 is LGHNA, CDR2 YNFKEQ. The CDR3 here is CASSQILSSYNEQYF. CDR3 DNA: TGTGCCAGCAGCCAAATCCTTAGCTCCTACAATGAGCAGTACTTC.

The J gene is TRBJ2-3, the V gene TRBV4-1; 10 bases line up with TRBD2. Per germline, CDR1 MGHRA and CDR2 YSYEKL. V lost 2 bases and J lost 2; bases outside the gene matches: 7. The CDR3 runs to 17 residues. The CDR3 DNA sequence: TGCGCCAGCAGCCAAAATAGCGGGGGGCTGAACACAGATACGCAGTATTTT. Translated: CASSQNSGGLNTDTQYF.

The chain employs TRBV14 and TRBJ1-3; D is possibly TRBD1 (6 bases). The CDR3 runs 13 residues. The germline V gene has CDR1 SGHDN and CDR2 FVKESK. The ends were cut back, 5 bases at V and 15 bases at J, with 20 bases in the middle. In DNA, the CDR3 is TGTGCCAGCAGCGCCCGCGGTCGGACAGTCCCATATTTT. It is translated as CASSARGRTVPYF.

The genes are TRBV7-2 and TRBJ2-5, with a weak D call TRBD2 (6 bases). The CDR3 length is 16 residues. CDR1 is SGHTA, CDR2 FQGNSA, per germline. V shed 1 base and J shed 6 bases, with 18 bases lying between them. The CDR3 loop is CASSLGGVASAQTQYF. DNA of the CDR3: TGTGCCAGCAGCTTAGGGGGAGTGGCTAGCGCCCAGACCCAGTACTTC.

This clonotype occurred a few times. The chain couples TRBV27 to TRBJ1-2, with D perhaps matching TRBD1 (6 bases). Trimming took 7 bases from V and 5 from J, leaving 14 bases between them. The CDR3 runs to 13 residues. Germline lookup yields CDR1 MNHEY and CDR2 SMNVEV (reference sequence). CDR3 amino acids: CASTWDTSYGYTF. CDR3 bases: TGTGCCAGCACCTGGGACACCTCGTATGGCTACACCTTC.

V usage is TRBV28 and J usage is TRBJ2-7; no clear D. The germline V gene encodes CDR1 MDHEN and CDR2 SYDVKM. The CDR3 has 15 residues. The V gene lost 6 bases and the J gene lost 0 bases, with 15 bases spanning the gap. CDR3 coding DNA: TGTGCCAGCAGGTCTCCCTGGGGAATCTCCTACGAGCAGTACTTC. This encodes CASRSPWGISYEQYF.

Points on this clonotype: This could be a read error, since a much larger clone is one nucleotide away. The genes are TRBV14 and TRBJ2-1; the D is unclear. This CDR3 contains 11 residues. The germline CDR1 and CDR2 sequences are SGHDN and FVKESK. The CDR3 loop reads CASSHYHEQFF. The CDR3 DNA reads TGTGCCAGCAGCCACTACCATGAGCAGTTCTTC.

This clonotype was counted only a few times. The chain couples TRBV20-1 to TRBJ2-1; tentatively, D is TRBD2 (5 bases). The V end lost 0 bases, the J end lost 3 bases, and 9 bases lay between the germline ends. Germline assignment: CDR1 DFQATT and CDR2 SNEGSKA (reference sequence). There are 14 residues in the CDR3. The CDR3 DNA reads TGCAGTGCTAGAGAAGGACGGGGCTACAATGAGCAGTTCTTC. Protein product: CSAREGRGYNEQFF.